The present T cell receptor beta chain was sequenced within a study of blood T cell repertoires in COVID-19 (dated by TCRdb to 2020 to 2021). For the wider study: Samples covering the acute and convalescent phases of COVID-19 were provided by collaborators in the United States, Italy and Spain. The material from the prospective study consisted of cDNA or gDNA derived from T cells, B-cell-depleted T cells, or PBMCs. Subjects who had been exposed to COVID-19, were actively infected with it, or had recovered from it provided the deeply sampled blood TCRbeta repertoires that made up the dataset. Where available, HLA class I and class II types were taken from metadata supplied by the sample provider and were not determined by assay-based typing. Nearly every sample came with metadata listing a de-identified subject ID, COVID-19 status, age in years and sex. The samples were drawn from the first 160 participants of the ongoing ImmuneRACE study and from under 1,500 subjects provided by 6 global collaborators. The repertoires were released in a freely available public database intended as a resource for research on the immune response to SARS-CoV-2.

Each collaborating institution followed its own protocols to collect whole blood in K2EDTA tubes. For TCRbeta analysis, collaborators shipped samples as frozen whole blood, isolated PBMCs, or DNA extracted from either of those sample types. The investigation overall reported the following: The amount of clinical and demographic metadata varied by source and participant and was provided uncurated.

The immunoSEQ Assay, a bias-controlled multiplex PCR, was used to amplify TCRbeta CDR3 regions from genomic DNA. As for the original processing: Within the assay, amplification of reference gene primers was used to estimate how many nucleated cells each sample contained. To quantify the absolute abundance of each unique TCRbeta CDR3 rearrangement, sequence reads were collapsed and filtered. For each sample, productive Simpson clonality was calculated as the square root of Simpson's diversity index across productive rearrangements. TCRdb re-hosts the immuneACCESS table, in-frame sequences only. Its copies lack some clones; in the studies checked, an unresolved V gene accounts for under half of them, and the cause for the rest is not known. V, J and clone size are taken as reported in that table, and D and trimming were inferred from the DNA itself. For this sample there are under 120,000 clones; 65% to 75% appear just once. The ten largest account for roughly 6.2% of the sample.

Concerning this clone itself: Its antigen is unknown. The record has no base qualities; no much larger clone is one base away.

The source is an elderly man with acute or convalescent COVID-19. Sequencing input: peripheral blood.

The CDR3 reads as follows: CASSLVSSGVGNEQFF. In nucleotide form, the sequence is TGTGCCAGCAGCTTAGTCTCGAGCGGGGTTGGAAATGAGCAGTTCTTC. The receptor chain draws on TRBV11-3 and TRBJ2-1, and TRBD2 matches 7 of the central bases. The CDR3, from cysteine to phenylalanine, totals 16 residues. Of all the DNA, just the CDR3 is kept, 48 bases in frame from base 1. CDR1 and CDR2 (SGHNT, YENEEA) derive from the germline V gene. Relative to germline, V is missing 1 base and J is missing 7 bases, with 10 bases of the junction outside any gene match.